The 30 T cell receptor beta chains listed next were all sequenced from one sample in a study of T cell repertoires in cytomegalovirus infection. Via MiXCR, TCRdb re-called the reads, giving one row per CDR3 protein. The sample holds roughly 500,000 distinct CDR3 sequences, approximately 16% seen once. Sequencing was done on a sample of CD8+ T cells from PBMCs. The receptors were gathered from a human donor in good health (CMV status not recorded). Some clones in this sample may be carry-over from other donors' samples.

This clonotype was recorded many times. The V call is TRBV19, the J call TRBJ2-7; tentatively, D is TRBD1 (6 bases). CDR1 is LNHDA and CDR2 is SQIVND in the germline V gene (reference sequence). The ends were cut back, 5 bases at V and 0 bases at J, with 11 bases in the middle. This CDR3 is 14 amino acids long. CDR3 in DNA: TGTGCCAGTAGTCCATCCAGGGGCTCCTACGAGCAGTACTTC. This gives the protein CASSPSRGSYEQYF. The full variable domain, rest sourced from reference TRBV19 and TRBJ2-7, is DGGITQSPKYLFRKEGQNVTLSCEQNLNHDAMYWYRQDPGQGLRLIYYSQIVNDFQKGDIAEGYSVSREKKESFPLTVTSAQKNPTAFYLCASSPSRGSYEQYFGPGTRLTVT.

This clonotype was counted a few times. The CDR3 loop reads CASSWYSLSYEQYF. The CDR3 nucleotides read TGCGCCAGCAGCTGGTATTCCCTCTCGTACGAGCAGTACTTC. The J gene is TRBJ2-7, the V gene TRBV5-1; D is unresolved. The germline V gene has CDR1 SGHRS and CDR2 YFSETQ. V lost 3 bases, J lost 4 bases, and 14 bases lay in between. The CDR3 sequence is 14 residues long.

This clonotype was seen a handful of times. V and J are TRBV10-3 and TRBJ1-1; TRBD1 is a possible D gene (6 bases). The ends were cut back, 6 bases at V and 1 base at J, with 9 bases in the middle. Germline CDR1 and CDR2: ENHRY and SYGVKD. This CDR3 contains 13 residues. The CDR3 DNA is TGTGCCATCAGCGCGGACAGGAACACTGAAGCTTTCTTT. This sequence encodes CAISADRNTEAFF.

This clonotype was seen ten or more times. This chain connects TRBV27 to TRBJ2-4; D gene unclear. This CDR3 comprises 14 residues. Trimming took 3 bases from V and 3 from J, leaving 9 bases between them. CDR1 is MNHEY and CDR2 is SMNVEV in the germline V gene (reference sequence). CDR3 in DNA: TGTGCCAGCAGTTTTATGGGAAGCAAAAACATTCAGTACTTC. This sequence encodes CASSFMGSKNIQYF.

The genes are TRBV6-5 and TRBJ1-1; perhaps TRBD1 as D (5 bases). The CDR3 runs to 15 residues. The germline CDR1 and CDR2 sequences are MNHEY and SVGAGI. V was shortened by 2 bases and J by 6 bases, with 16 bases between the two germline ends. CDR3: CASSYGGRLNPEAFF. The CDR3 DNA reads as TGTGCCAGCAGTTACGGGGGGAGACTAAACCCTGAAGCTTTCTTT.

In this sample, this clonotype turned up once. The V call is TRBV28, the J call TRBJ1-1; tentatively, D is TRBD1 (5 bases). This CDR3 is built from 15 residues. The V gene lost 0 bases and the J gene lost 2 bases, with 10 bases spanning the gap. Germline V gives CDR1 MDHEN, CDR2 SYDVKM. CDR3 in DNA: TGTGCCAGCAGTTTATGGGCTCAGGGAAACACTGAAGCTTTCTTT. This codes for CASSLWAQGNTEAFF.

Ten or more counts support this clonotype. The chain couples TRBV7-3 to TRBJ2-3; TRBD2 might be the D (6 bases). Germline V gives CDR1 SGHTA, CDR2 FQGTGA. The CDR3 sequence is 17 residues long. V lost 5 bases and J 5 bases, leaving 23 bases between the germline ends. The CDR3 loop reads CASSLTYLASDGDTQYF. In DNA, the CDR3 is TGTGCCAGCAGCCTTACCTATCTAGCGTCAGATGGAGATACGCAGTATTTT.

Ten or more counts support this clonotype. The rearrangement links TRBV12-3 or TRBV12-4 to TRBJ1-5, with 9 positions matching TRBD1. Losses at the gene ends were 6 bases for V and 7 bases for J; bases not matched to a gene: 10. This CDR3 comprises 15 residues. The CDR3 region has the DNA TGTGCCAGCAGGGTCCCGGGACAGGGTTGGCAGCCCCAGCATTTT. It encodes CASRVPGQGWQPQHF.

This clonotype was observed at least ten times. The chain combines TRBV7-9 with TRBJ1-2, with 12 nucleotides matching TRBD1. CDR1 is SEHNR and CDR2 is FQNEAQ in the germline V gene (reference sequence). The length of the CDR3 is 15 residues. J gave up 8 bases and V 2 bases, and 6 bases lay outside the gene matches. The CDR3 DNA sequence: TGTGCCAGCAGCTTATCCCGGGACAGGGGGCAAGGCTACACCTTC. Translation: CASSLSRDRGQGYTF.

This clonotype was detected only a few times. J is TRBJ1-5 and V is TRBV24-1, with a possible D match to TRBD1 (6 bases). With 9 bases removed from V and 3 bases from J, the gap between germline ends came to 14 bases. The CDR3 runs to 14 residues. Germline-derived CDR1 and CDR2 are KGHDR and SFDVKD. CDR3 loop: CATSGGGFNQPQHF. The CDR3 region has the DNA TGTGCCACCTCGGGGGGGGGCTTCAATCAGCCCCAGCATTTT.

Many counts were recorded for this clonotype. This rearrangement joins TRBV7-8 to TRBJ1-1, with 7 bases matching TRBD1. The germline V gene encodes CDR1 SGHVS and CDR2 FQNEAQ. V was clipped by 5 bases and J by 1 base; unmatched bases: 16. The CDR3 runs 18 residues. The CDR3 protein is CASSPTVQIRGSNTEAFF. CDR3 DNA: TGTGCCAGCAGCCCGACGGTACAAATCAGGGGGTCGAACACTGAAGCTTTCTTT.

At least ten counts were recorded for this clonotype. In DNA, the CDR3 is TGCGCCAGCAGCCAAGATGGGGGGGACAGATATACCGGGGAGCTGTTTTTT. Its translation is CASSQDGGDRYTGELFF. V and J are TRBV4-1 and TRBJ2-2, with D possibly called TRBD1 or TRBD2 (7 bases each). Germline CDR1 reads MGHRA; CDR2 reads YSYEKL. This CDR3 spans 17 amino acids. Between the trimmed V and J ends, which lost 0 bases and 5 bases, there was a span of 16 bases.

This clonotype has ten or more counts. The chain joins TRBV12-3 or TRBV12-4 to TRBJ2-7; TRBD2 aligns across 9 bases. The CDR3 is 16 amino acids. V dropped 1 base and J dropped 0; count of bases not matched to a gene: 4. CDR3 in DNA: TGTGCCAGCAGTTTAGGAGCGGGGGGTTTCTCCTACGAGCAGTACTTC. It translates to CASSLGAGGFSYEQYF.

This clonotype was counted between two and nine times. The chain's CDR3 is CASSFGRGVTEAFF. CDR3 nucleotides: TGCGCCAGCAGCTTCGGTCGTGGAGTCACTGAAGCTTTCTTT. The chain couples TRBV5-1 to TRBJ1-1; D is unresolved. Trimming cost V 2 bases and J 4 bases, with 12 bases left between them. Germline assignment: CDR1 SGHRS and CDR2 YFSETQ. The CDR3 is 14 amino acids. The full variable domain, with the rest looked up from reference TRBV5-1 and TRBJ1-1, is KAGVTQTPRYLIKTRGQQVTLSCSPISGHRSVSWYQQTPGQGLQFLFEYFSETQRNKGNFPGRFSGRQFSNSRSEMNVSTLELGDSALYLCASSFGRGVTEAFFGQGTRLTVV.

J is TRBJ1-1 and V is TRBV7-9; 7 bases match TRBD1. Germline V gene lookup returns CDR1 SEHNR and CDR2 FQNEAQ (reference sequence). Trimming took 0 bases from V and 3 from J; bases not matched to a gene: 13. This CDR3 region has 18 residues. CDR3 amino acids: CASSLATREGGVYTEAFF. CDR3 nucleotide sequence: TGTGCCAGCAGCTTAGCCACGCGGGAAGGGGGCGTCTACACTGAAGCTTTCTTT.

The chain carries TRBV12-3 or TRBV12-4 and TRBJ2-1, with D unclear. The CDR3 totals 12 residues. With 5 bases removed from V and 8 bases from J, the gap between germline ends came to 10 bases. This chain's CDR3 is CASSRKVYEQFF. The CDR3 DNA sequence: TGTGCCAGCAGTCGCAAGGTGTATGAGCAGTTCTTC.

Concerning this clonotype: This may arise from a read error, as a much more abundant clone is one base away. V is TRBV7-9 and J is TRBJ2-1; tentative D call: TRBD2 (5 bases). This CDR3 region has 16 residues. From germline, CDR1 is SEHNR and CDR2 FQNEAQ (reference sequence). In nucleotides, the CDR3 is TGTGCCAGCAGCTCACTAGTGCGGCGCGGATACAAGGAGCAGTTCTTC. It specifies CASSSLVRRGYKEQFF.

This clonotype has ten or more counts. V and J are TRBV6-1 and TRBJ2-5; the D gene is possibly TRBD2 (6 bases). Germline loops: CDR1 MNHNS, CDR2 SASEGT. There are 13 residues in the CDR3. V gave up 7 bases and J gave up 2 bases, with 11 bases separating them. The CDR3 loop is CASISGEQETQYF. CDR3 bases: TGTGCCAGCATTTCGGGGGAACAAGAGACCCAGTACTTC.

This clonotype occurred many times. The rearrangement links TRBV6-5 to TRBJ2-5; D not resolved. V was shortened by 2 bases and J by 2 bases, with 9 bases between the two germline ends. The CDR3 is 14 amino acids. Germline CDR1 and CDR2: MNHEY and SVGAGI. CDR3 in DNA: TGTGCCAGCAGTTACGAAGGCGGTCAAGAGACCCAGTACTTC. Translated: CASSYEGGQETQYF.

With regard to this clonotype: A much larger clone is a single base away; this may be a read error. The V call is TRBV7-3, the J call TRBJ2-2; 10 bases are shared with TRBD2. The CDR3 has 18 amino acids. In germline, CDR1 is SGHTA, CDR2 FQGTGA. DNA of the CDR3: TGTGCCAGCAGCTCGGAGGCTAGCGGGGGATCGAAAACCGGGGAGCTGTTTTTT. This sequence encodes CASSSEASGGSKTGELFF.

The J gene is TRBJ2-7, the V gene TRBV27, with D hard to call. CDR1 and CDR2 from the germline V gene are MNHEY and SMNVEV (reference sequence). This CDR3 is built from 14 residues. V was shortened by 2 bases and J by 6 bases, with 14 bases between the two germline ends. The CDR3 bases are TGTGCCAGCAGTTTAACTCGGACCGCCGGCGAGCAGTACTTC. Translated: CASSLTRTAGEQYF.

V is TRBV11-3 and J is TRBJ2-5; unclear D gene. This CDR3 has 13 amino acids. The germline V gene encodes CDR1 SGHNT and CDR2 YENEEA. The V and J ends lost 3 bases and 1 base respectively, with 6 bases between them. This CDR3 reads CASSFSPQETQYF. DNA for the CDR3: TGTGCCAGCAGCTTTTCCCCCCAAGAGACCCAGTACTTC.

This clonotype showed up many times. This chain connects TRBV12-3 or TRBV12-4 to TRBJ1-2, with D maybe TRBD1 (5 bases). Trimming removed 3 bases from V and 5 bases from J, with 16 bases in between. This CDR3 has 15 residues. DNA of the CDR3: TGTGCCAGCAGTTTCAATTGGGGGGTAGAATATGGCTACACCTTC. Amino acid sequence: CASSFNWGVEYGYTF.

There are a few counts of this clonotype. A junction end diverges from the germline sequence, so it may reflect a read error. The chain is built from TRBV27 and TRBJ2-1; TRBD1 aligns across 7 bases. CDR1 is MNHEY, CDR2 SMNVEV, per germline (reference sequence). The CDR3 spans 13 residues. The CDR3, as DNA: TGTGCCAGCACACAGGGGAAAGGTAATGAGCAGTTCTTT. Its translation is CASTQGKGNEQFF.

Comment on this clonotype: At one end, the junction sequence differs from germline, possibly due to a read error. The chain recombines TRBV12-3 or TRBV12-4 with TRBJ2-7; 8 bases align to TRBD1. CDR3 length: 17 residues. This CDR3 is CARSLTSLTGEVYEQYF. In DNA, the CDR3 is TGTGCCAGAAGTTTAACGTCATTGACAGGGGAGGTCTACGAGCAGTACTTC.

The genes are TRBV19 and TRBJ1-2; TRBD1 is a possible D gene (5 bases). Deletions cut 7 bases from V and 8 bases from J, with 17 bases between. Germline V gives CDR1 LNHDA, CDR2 SQIVND (reference sequence). The CDR3 contains 13 residues. The CDR3 is CASNPGPLGGYTF. As DNA, the CDR3 is TGTGCCAGTAACCCGGGGCCTCTCGGCGGCTACACCTTC.

This clonotype turned up a few times. This sequence joins TRBV20-1 and TRBJ2-5; a possible D gene is TRBD1 (5 bases). The CDR3 is 18 residues long. V was pared by 6 bases and J by 2 bases, with 28 bases between. Looked up from germline, CDR1 is DFQATT and CDR2 is SNEGSKA (reference sequence). CDR3 loop: CSAIDRAGQGTWQETQYF. The DNA of the CDR3 is TGCAGTGCCATAGATCGGGCAGGGCAGGGAACTTGGCAAGAGACCCAGTACTTC.

The CDR3 loop is CSARDRAYNEQFF. DNA of the CDR3: TGCAGTGCTAGAGATCGGGCCTACAATGAGCAGTTCTTC. The gene calls are TRBV20-1 and TRBJ2-1, with no clear D. Deletions cut 0 bases from V and 2 bases from J, with 5 bases between. The CDR3 contains 13 residues. CDR1 and CDR2 (germline): DFQATT, SNEGSKA (reference sequence).

The chain carries TRBV5-6 and TRBJ2-5; D gene ambiguous. Per the germline V gene, CDR1 is SGHDT and CDR2 is YYEEEE. CDR3 size: 14 residues. V lost 4 bases and J 1 base, leaving 11 bases between the germline ends. In DNA form, the CDR3 reads TGTGCCAGCAGCCCGACCGGTGTCCAAGAGACCCAGTACTTC. It specifies CASSPTGVQETQYF.

The chain has TRBV27 and TRBJ1-4; maybe TRBD1 (6 bases). Germline V gene sequence: CDR1 MNHEY, CDR2 SMNVEV (reference sequence). Deletions cut 1 base from V and 8 bases from J, with 14 bases between. This CDR3 has 15 amino acids. Written as DNA, the CDR3 is TGTGCCAGCAGTTTATTCCCAGGGGAGGAGGAAAAACTGTTTTTT. Protein sequence: CASSLFPGEEEKLFF.